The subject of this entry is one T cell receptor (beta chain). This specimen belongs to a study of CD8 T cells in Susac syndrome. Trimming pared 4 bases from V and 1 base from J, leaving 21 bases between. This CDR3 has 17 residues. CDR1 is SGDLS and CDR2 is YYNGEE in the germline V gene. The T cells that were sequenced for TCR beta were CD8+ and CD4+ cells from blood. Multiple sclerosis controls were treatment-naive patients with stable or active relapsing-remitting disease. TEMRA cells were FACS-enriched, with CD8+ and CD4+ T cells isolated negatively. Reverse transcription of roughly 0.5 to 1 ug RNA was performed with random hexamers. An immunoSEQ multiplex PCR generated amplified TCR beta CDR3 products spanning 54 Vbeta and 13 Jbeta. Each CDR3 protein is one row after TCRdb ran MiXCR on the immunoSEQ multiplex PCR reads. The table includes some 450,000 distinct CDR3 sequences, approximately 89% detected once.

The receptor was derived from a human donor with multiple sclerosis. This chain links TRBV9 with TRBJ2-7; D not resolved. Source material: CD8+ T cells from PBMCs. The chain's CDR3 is CASSPGRSPLRSYEQYF. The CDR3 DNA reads TGTGCCAGCAGCCCCGGCCGGAGCCCCCTTCGGTCCTACGAGCAGTACTTC. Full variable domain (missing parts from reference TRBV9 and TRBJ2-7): DSGVTQTPKHLITATGQRVTLRCSPRSGDLSVYWYQQSLDQGLQFLIQYYNGEERAKGNILERFSAQQFPDLHSELNLSSLELGDSALYFCASSPGRSPLRSYEQYFGPGTRLTVT.